This entry lists 6 T cell receptor beta chains sequenced from one sample in a study of T cell responses to AZD1222 COVID-19 vaccine. The method was immunoSEQ multiplex PCR; TCRdb's version includes in-frame clones alone and lacks a portion of them. The sample contains about 140,000 clones, 80% to 95% of which appear only once. Sequenced here: peripheral blood, sampled on day 0 of AZD1222 vaccination. These receptors all come from an adult in good health.

The rearrangement uses TRBV5-5 and TRBJ1-3; TRBD1 aligns across 7 bases. The V segment lost 4 bases and the J segment 4 bases; nucleotides outside the gene matches: 5. Germline V gene sequence: CDR1 SGHKS, CDR2 YYEKEE (reference sequence). The CDR3 runs 14 residues. CDR3 in DNA: TGTGCCAGCAGCCTAGGGGGCACGGGAAACACCATATATTTT. Protein sequence: CASSLGGTGNTIYF.

In this sample, this clone turned up once. This chain links TRBV27 with TRBJ1-1; D uncertain. The CDR3 has 14 residues. Germline V gene sequence: CDR1 MNHEY, CDR2 SMNVEV (reference sequence). Trimming took off 4 bases at V and 2 bases at J, with 11 bases between the two ends. CDR3 bases: TGTGCCAGCAGTTGGGGAGGTGGCAACACTGAAGCTTTCTTT. Protein: CASSWGGGNTEAFF.

The chain couples TRBV7-2 to TRBJ1-2; D call uncertain. Germline CDR1 SGHTA, CDR2 FQGNSA. There are 13 residues in the CDR3. V was trimmed by 1 base and J by 3 bases, leaving 6 bases between them. CDR3 DNA: TGTGCCAGCAGCTTAGGTCTGGACTATGGCTACACCTTC. This codes for CASSLGLDYGYTF. The full variable domain, its missing parts supplied by reference TRBV7-2 and TRBJ1-2, is GAGVSQSPSNKVTEKGKDVELRCDPISGHTALYWYRQSLGQGLEFLIYFQGNSAPDKSGLPSDRFSAERTGGSVSTLTIQRTQQEDSAVYLCASSLGLDYGYTFGSGTRLTVV.

The rearrangement uses TRBV6-2 or TRBV6-3 and TRBJ2-7; 10 bases are shared with TRBD1. The CDR3 has 14 residues. Germline CDR1 MNHEY, CDR2 SVGEGT. J lost 4 bases, V lost 6 bases, and 6 bases had no gene match. DNA of the CDR3: TGTGCCAGCAGCCCGATGGGACAGGGGTACGAGCAGTACTTC. Encoded protein: CASSPMGQGYEQYF.

The V call is TRBV10-3, the J call TRBJ2-5; 8 nucleotides align to TRBD1. Per germline, CDR1 ENHRY and CDR2 SYGVKD. Trimming cost V 3 bases and J 1 base; bases outside gene matches: 1. This CDR3 has 14 residues. This chain's CDR3 is CAISDRGPQETQYF. The CDR3, as DNA: TGTGCCATCAGTGACAGGGGGCCCCAAGAGACCCAGTACTTC.

J is TRBJ2-7 and V is TRBV2; 9 nucleotides agree with TRBD2. The CDR3 runs to 18 residues. J lost 0 bases, V lost 3 bases, and 12 bases had no gene match. CDR1 is SNHLY and CDR2 is FYNNEI in the germline V gene. Here the CDR3 reads CASSEVDSGRPHSYEQYF. The CDR3 DNA sequence: TGTGCCAGCAGTGAGGTTGATAGCGGGAGACCACACTCCTACGAGCAGTACTTC.